The clone carrying this TCR beta chain occurred a few times. The sample belongs to a study of blood T cells in healthy people across ages. Study details: Template-switching capture recovered about one barcoded beta molecule per two T cells.

Germline values: CDR1 SEHNR, CDR2 FQNEAQ (reference sequence). V was pared by 5 bases and J by 0 bases, with 9 bases between. CDR3 length: 14 residues. Combining a sample-barcoded 5' primer with a J-beta primer mix, a second PCR ran for 7 to 11 cycles. TCRdb reanalysed the 5' RACE reads using MiXCR and keeps one entry per CDR3 protein. The top ten clones hold approximately 2.9% of a sample with some 850,000 distinct CDR3 sequences, about 26% of them seen once. The data were also submitted as part of a second study, on T cells of mothers and their children. As that study records: Six children, together with their three healthy Caucasian mothers, made up the donors.

The rearrangement joins TRBV7-9 to TRBJ2-3, with no clear D. This receptor was identified in a boy aged 5 to 17 in good health. The sequenced material came from blood. This CDR3 reads CASSVTASTDTQYF. CDR3 sequence (DNA): TGTGCCAGCAGCGTGACTGCTAGCACAGATACGCAGTATTTT.